This T cell receptor (beta chain) was profiled in a study of identical twins. The CDR3 has 16 amino acids. V lost 7 bases, J lost 7 bases, and 20 bases lay in between. Germline lookup yields CDR1 SEHNR and CDR2 FQNEAQ (reference sequence). TCRdb re-called the 5' RACE reads with MiXCR, one entry per CDR3 protein. The sample holds around 490,000 distinct CDR3 sequences; 12% to 15% are singletons and the top ten take more than 0.4%. The donor group consisted entirely of healthy Caucasians. These same data were also listed under a study on yellow fever vaccine responses in identical twins.

This TCR was recovered from a woman under 30 in good health. The gene calls are TRBV7-9 and TRBJ1-6; tentatively, D is TRBD1 (6 bases). Source material: CD4+ T cells sorted from blood. CDR3: CASTPYRHRANSPLHF. CDR3 bases: TGTGCCAGCACCCCCTACAGGCACAGGGCCAATTCACCCCTCCACTTT.